Described below is a single T cell receptor (beta chain) sequence and its context. Its antigen is still unknown. The CDR3 runs 13 residues. V shed 4 bases and J 4 bases; nucleotides not matched to a gene: 3. Germline CDR1 SGHDT, CDR2 YYEEEE. The sample belongs to a study of graft-versus-host responses after intestinal transplantation. Study outcomes and limitations: The marrow of recipients harbored GvH clones, and ileum or blood showed some of them first.

Assay used: immunoSEQ multiplex PCR; TCRdb lists only in-frame clones, some missing. In the table there are 100,000 or so clones, about 88% of which are singletons. The V gene is TRBV5-6, the J gene TRBJ1-2, with 8 bases lining up with TRBD1. The clonotype originates from a human donor who was the organ donor for an intestinal transplant. The sample in question was unstimulated CD4+ T cells sorted from spleen or lymph node cells, obtained before transplant. The CDR3 reads CASSPGQGYGYTF. As DNA, the CDR3 is TGTGCCAGCAGCCCCGGACAGGGCTATGGCTACACCTTC.